The following is a TCR beta chain sequence with its context. Primers for the PCR totalled 60 Vbeta and 13 Jbeta. The repertoire was sequenced with immunoSEQ multiplex PCR; TCRdb's copy has only in-frame clones and lacks some. The sample shows around 150,000 clones, over 70% of them seen only once. This CDR3 is 14 amino acids long. Per germline, CDR1 MNHEY and CDR2 SVGAGI. Trimming cost V 3 bases and J 10 bases; bases outside gene matches: 6. These data originate in a study of cytomegalovirus exposure and HLA in healthy donors. Study-wide background: Genotyping of hundreds of donors showed that around 85% belonged to the Caucasian-associated ancestry cluster.

This chain connects TRBV6-5 to TRBJ2-2, with 9 bases identical to TRBD2. What was sequenced was PBMCs. This TCR came from a male donor in good health and CMV-seronegative. The CDR3 loop is CASSYESSGAELFF. In nucleotides, the CDR3 is TGTGCCAGCAGTTATGAATCTAGCGGGGCGGAGCTGTTTTTT.